Shown below are 22 T cell receptor beta chains from a single sample sequenced in a study of cytomegalovirus exposure and HLA in healthy donors. Both 60 Vbeta primers and 13 Jbeta primers went into the PCR. TCRdb keeps only in-frame clones here, not all; method: immunoSEQ multiplex PCR. The sample has around 150,000 clones; over 70% are singletons. The sequencing input was PBMCs. These TCRs come from a man aged 35 to 55 in good health and CMV-seronegative.

This rearrangement joins TRBV30 to TRBJ2-7; 8 bases are shared with TRBD2. This CDR3 has 17 amino acids. The germline V gene encodes CDR1 GTSNPN and CDR2 SVGIG (reference sequence). Trimming took 1 base from V and 6 from J; bases not matched to a gene: 17. The CDR3 loop reads CAWSEGGVGTSLSEQYF. As DNA, the CDR3 is TGTGCCTGGAGTGAAGGTGGTGTCGGGACTAGTCTGTCCGAGCAGTACTTC.

This chain uses TRBV5-1 with TRBJ2-7; D gene ambiguous. The length of the CDR3 is 13 residues. V lost 0 bases and J 0 bases, leaving 4 bases between the germline ends. The germline V gene has CDR1 SGHRS and CDR2 YFSETQ. Written as DNA, the CDR3 is TGCGCCAGCAGCTTGGACACCTCCTACGAGCAGTACTTC. Protein sequence: CASSLDTSYEQYF.

The rearrangement uses TRBV7-2 and TRBJ1-2, with a tentative D call TRBD1 (5 bases). V shed 5 bases and J shed 0 bases, with 13 bases lying between them. In germline, CDR1 is SGHTA, CDR2 FQGNSA. The CDR3 spans 15 residues. The CDR3 spells CASSLGGSPNYGYTF. The CDR3 coding sequence is TGTGCCAGCAGCCTGGGGGGGTCACCTAACTATGGCTACACCTTC.

In this sample, this clone turned up a few times. This rearrangement joins TRBV6-4 to TRBJ2-1; 12 bases map to TRBD2. The CDR3 contains 15 residues. The V and J ends lost 0 bases and 6 bases, in that order; junction bases with no gene match: 0. CDR1 and CDR2 from the germline V gene are MRHNA and SNTAGT. In DNA, the CDR3 is TGTGCCAGCAGTGACTCGACTAGCGGGAGCAATGAGCAGTTCTTC. Residues: CASSDSTSGSNEQFF.

The chain has TRBV12-5 and TRBJ2-5, with TRBD1 matching over 7 bases. Per germline, CDR1 LGHNT and CDR2 FRNRAP. This CDR3 has 15 residues. With V trimmed by 1 base and J by 1 base, 3 bases remained unmatched. The CDR3 DNA follows: TGTGCTAGTGGTTTGGGTGGGACAGCCCAAGAGACCCAGTACTTC. Its translation: CASGLGGTAQETQYF.

The rearrangement joins TRBV14 to TRBJ2-1; 7 positions match TRBD1. The germline gives CDR1 SGHDN, CDR2 FVKESK. With 4 bases clipped from V and 4 bases from J, the junction kept 4 bases outside the gene matches. The CDR3 length is 14 residues. This CDR3 reads CASSPGDRYNEQFF. Written as DNA, the CDR3 is TGTGCCAGCAGCCCCGGGGACAGATACAATGAGCAGTTCTTC.

This chain's CDR3 is CASSRPGTVRDTQYF. The CDR3 nucleotides are TGTGCCAGCAGCCGCCCCGGGACAGTCAGAGATACGCAGTATTTT. This rearrangement joins TRBV9 to TRBJ2-3, with TRBD1 matching 7 bases. This CDR3 comprises 15 residues. CDR1 and CDR2 from the germline V gene are SGDLS and YYNGEE. J lost 5 bases, V lost 4 bases, and 10 bases had no gene match.

The chain joins TRBV11-2 to TRBJ2-1, with 7 bases lining up with TRBD2. Germline V CDR1 and CDR2: SGHAT, FQNNGV. Germline trimming cut 2 bases from V and 8 bases from J; bases unmatched to any gene: 15. CDR3 length: 17 amino acids. CDR3 nucleotides: TGTGCCAGCAGCTTAAGTGGGTCGGCGGGAGAGACCTATGAGCAGTTCTTC. It yields the protein CASSLSGSAGETYEQFF.

The chain employs TRBV4-3 and TRBJ2-5; 9 bases are shared with TRBD2. After removal of 2 bases from V and 5 bases from J, the junction contained 9 bases not matched to a gene. Germline lookup yields CDR1 LGHNA and CDR2 YSLEER. The CDR3 is 16 amino acids. Here the CDR3 DNA reads TGCGCCAGCAGCCAATGGCGGGAGGGCCTCGGGGAGACCCAGTACTTC. This encodes CASSQWREGLGETQYF.

V is TRBV7-9 and J is TRBJ2-5; D may be TRBD1 (6 bases). CDR1 and CDR2 from the germline V gene are SEHNR and FQNEAQ (reference sequence). V was clipped by 4 bases and J by 2 bases, with 11 bases between them. This CDR3 region has 14 residues. CDR3: CASSSRQDQETQYF. CDR3 sequence (DNA): TGTGCCAGCAGCTCCCGACAGGATCAAGAGACCCAGTACTTC.

This clone was observed a handful of times. The CDR3 bases are TGTGCCAGCAGCACACGGACTAGGACTAGCGGGAGGGCCGAGACCCAGTACTTC. Translation gives CASSTRTRTSGRAETQYF. The chain combines TRBV7-2 with TRBJ2-5; 15 bases match TRBD2. This CDR3 is built from 18 residues. Germline CDR1 is SGHTA and CDR2 is FQGNSA. J was trimmed by 5 bases and V by 5 bases; bases with no gene match: 12. Together with reference TRBV7-2 and TRBJ2-5, the CDR3 gives the full variable domain: GAGVSQSPSNKVTEKGKDVELRCDPISGHTALYWYRQSLGQGLEFLIYFQGNSAPDKSGLPSDRFSAERTGGSVSTLTIQRTQQEDSAVYLCASSTRTRTSGRAETQYFGPGTRLLVL.

The V gene is TRBV30, the J gene TRBJ2-1, with TRBD2 matching over 7 bases. This CDR3 has 14 residues. Germline V lookup: CDR1 GTSNPN, CDR2 SVGIG (reference sequence). V lost 5 bases and J lost 7; bases outside the gene matches: 11. Here the CDR3 reads CAWENREEGNEQFF. Here the CDR3 DNA reads TGTGCCTGGGAGAACCGGGAGGAGGGGAATGAGCAGTTCTTC.

The chain recombines TRBV11-3 with TRBJ2-7, with D tentatively TRBD1 (5 bases). CDR1 and CDR2 from the germline V gene are SGHNT and YENEEA. CDR3 length: 15 residues. The V gene lost 5 bases and the J gene lost 6 bases, with 20 bases spanning the gap. CDR3: CASSLRGREGGEQYF. DNA of the CDR3: TGTGCCAGCAGCCTTAGGGGCAGGGAAGGTGGCGAGCAGTACTTC. Filled out from reference TRBV11-3 and TRBJ2-7, the complete variable domain reads EAGVVQSPRYKIIEKKQPVAFWCNPISGHNTLYWYLQNLGQGPELLIRYENEEAVDDSQLPKDRFSAERLKGVDSTLKIQPAELGDSAVYLCASSLRGREGGEQYFGPGTRLTVT.

The J gene is TRBJ2-5, the V gene TRBV19, with 7 bases fitting TRBD1. V was pared by 4 bases and J by 4 bases, with 3 bases of the junction left unmatched. The germline V gene has CDR1 LNHDA and CDR2 SQIVND (reference sequence). The CDR3 length is 13 residues. CDR3 in DNA: TGTGCCAGTAGTACGACAGGGCGAGAGACCCAGTACTTC. It specifies CASSTTGRETQYF.

This chain links TRBV11-2 with TRBJ2-1; 10 bases are a match to TRBD2. Trimming at V came to 1 base and at J to 5 bases, leaving 2 bases not matched to a gene. The germline CDR1 and CDR2 sequences are SGHAT and FQNNGV. The CDR3 contains 15 residues. The CDR3 sequence: CASSLASGGHNEQFF. The CDR3 nucleotides read TGTGCCAGCAGCTTAGCTAGCGGGGGACACAATGAGCAGTTCTTC. Drawing the rest from reference TRBV11-2 and TRBJ2-1, the complete variable domain is EAGVAQSPRYKIIEKRQSVAFWCNPISGHATLYWYQQILGQGPKLLIQFQNNGVVDDSQLPKDRFSAERLKGVDSTLKIQPAKLEDSAVYLCASSLASGGHNEQFFGPGTRLTVL.

The chain recombines TRBV5-6 with TRBJ1-1; 10 bases are shared with TRBD1. The V and J ends lost 2 bases and 7 bases, in that order; junction bases with no gene match: 8. Looked up from germline, CDR1 is SGHDT and CDR2 is YYEEEE. This CDR3 region has 15 residues. The CDR3 region is CASSFRQGADVEAFF. CDR3 sequence (DNA): TGTGCCAGCAGCTTTCGACAGGGGGCGGATGTTGAAGCTTTCTTT.

CDR3 protein: CASSHAGTGGTETQYF. Written as DNA, the CDR3 is TGCGCCAGCAGCCATGCCGGGACAGGGGGCACGGAGACCCAGTACTTC. This chain links TRBV4-3 with TRBJ2-5, with 12 bases aligning to TRBD1. This CDR3 has 16 amino acids. With V trimmed by 3 bases and J by 5 bases, 7 bases remained unmatched. Germline CDR1 LGHNA, CDR2 YSLEER.

The V and J genes are TRBV6-1 and TRBJ1-1; 10 nucleotides match TRBD1. The CDR3 extends over 15 amino acids. Trimming took 5 bases from V and 1 from J; bases not matched to a gene: 4. Germline V gene data show CDR1 as MNHNS and CDR2 as SASEGT. The CDR3 loop is CASSPGTGANTEAFF. CDR3 sequence (DNA): TGTGCCAGCAGTCCCGGGACAGGGGCGAACACTGAAGCTTTCTTT.

The J gene is TRBJ2-1, the V gene TRBV30; 10 bases line up with TRBD2. Trimming at V came to 4 bases and at J to 4 bases, leaving 4 bases not matched to a gene. This CDR3 is built from 14 residues. Germline V gives CDR1 GTSNPN, CDR2 SVGIG (reference sequence). The CDR3 protein is CAWKLAGPYNEQFF. Here the CDR3 DNA reads TGTGCCTGGAAACTAGCGGGACCGTACAATGAGCAGTTCTTC.

The gene calls are TRBV4-3 and TRBJ2-7, with 7 bases fitting TRBD1. This CDR3 region has 15 residues. In germline, CDR1 is LGHNA, CDR2 YSLEER. J gave up 2 bases and V 0 bases, and 4 bases lay outside the gene matches. This CDR3 reads CASSQDAGTAYEQYF. The CDR3 region has the DNA TGCGCCAGCAGCCAAGATGCTGGGACAGCCTACGAGCAGTACTTC.

The J gene is TRBJ1-2, the V gene TRBV4-1; D unresolved. The germline V gene encodes CDR1 MGHRA and CDR2 YSYEKL. V was cut by 4 bases and J by 2 bases, with 11 bases left in between. The CDR3 has 14 amino acids. Written as DNA, the CDR3 is TGCGCCAGCAGCCCCCTTCCGGGGAACTATGGCTACACCTTC. This gives the protein CASSPLPGNYGYTF.

CDR3 region: CSTLGPDTQYF. Written as DNA, the CDR3 is TGCAGCACCCTAGGTCCAGATACGCAGTATTTT. The chain employs TRBV20-1 and TRBJ2-3, with D uncertain. Germline V gives CDR1 DFQATT, CDR2 SNEGSKA (reference sequence). This CDR3 region has 11 residues.